This T cell receptor (beta chain) was captured in a study of T cell responses to AZD1222 COVID-19 vaccine. Study outcomes and limitations: Nearly half of spike-specific TCRs reportedly target variant regions that are unmutated in the B.1.351 and B.1.1.7 variants. Dominant at 160-218 and 743-854, vaccine-associated CD4 TCRs also spanned spike.

As for this clone: The antigen is undetermined.

Measured with immunoSEQ multiplex PCR; TCRdb has only the in-frame clones, and not every one. Among some 110,000 clones listed, roughly 89% were seen once. Material: peripheral blood, obtained 28 days after the second AZD1222 dose. This receptor was identified in an adult who received the AZD1222 COVID-19 vaccine.

The CDR3, as DNA: TGTGCCAGTAGTATGGGGTTTCAGCCCCAGCATTTT. Protein product: CASSMGFQPQHF. V usage is TRBV19 and J usage is TRBJ1-5; D gene ambiguous. Per the germline V gene, CDR1 is LNHDA and CDR2 is SQIVND (reference sequence). This CDR3 region has 12 residues. With 3 bases removed from V and 6 bases from J, the gap between germline ends came to 6 bases.